The TCR beta chain described here comes from a study of identical twins. TCRdb fed the 5' RACE reads into MiXCR, producing one record per CDR3 protein. The sample holds more than 400,000 distinct CDR3 sequences; roughly 15% are singletons and the top ten take less than 0.5%. Study results and caveats: There were fewer insertions in abundant cord blood beta clonotypes, but memory repertoires showed no such pattern. Weaker excess twin sharing was seen among beta out-of-frame sequences.

Healthy Caucasians made up all donors. This clonotype was seen at least ten times. What it recognizes is unknown. The CDR3 has 15 residues. Trimming removed 1 base from V and 10 bases from J, with 20 bases in between. Germline V gene data show CDR1 as SQVTM and CDR2 as ANQGSEA. These same records also appear under a second study, on yellow fever vaccine responses in identical twins.

The material sequenced was CD4+ T cells sorted from blood. The receptor comes from a woman aged 18-35 years in good health. The chain links TRBV29-1 to TRBJ2-1; D is possibly TRBD1 (6 bases). CDR3 bases: TGCAGCGTTGAAGTGATTACAGGGCGTGGGAGCGAGCAGTTCTTC. Translation: CSVEVITGRGSEQFF.